One and the same sample provided the 8 T cell receptor beta chains below, sequenced in a study of blood T cell repertoires in COVID-19. Generated by immunoSEQ multiplex PCR, the TCRdb table keeps only in-frame clones and is missing some. The sample has over 200,000 clones, 88% seen once. The sample comprised peripheral blood. The receptors derive from a human donor in a cohort sampled during active COVID-19.

The gene calls are TRBV19 and TRBJ1-2, with D uncertain. The CDR3 consists of 15 residues. The V gene lost 1 base and the J gene lost 2 bases, with 11 bases spanning the gap. The germline gives CDR1 LNHDA, CDR2 SQIVND (reference sequence). In DNA, the CDR3 is TGTGCCAGTAGTATAGTAAAGTGGGCCAACTATGGCTACACCTTC. Residues: CASSIVKWANYGYTF.

The sample holds one count of this clone. The rearrangement joins TRBV28 to TRBJ2-7, with 8 bases fitting TRBD2. After removal of 3 bases from V and 2 bases from J, the junction contained 3 bases not matched to a gene. The length of the CDR3 is 14 residues. Germline assignment: CDR1 MDHEN and CDR2 SYDVKM. The CDR3 region is CASSFPGGAYEQYF. The CDR3, as DNA: TGTGCCAGCAGTTTCCCCGGGGGGGCCTACGAGCAGTACTTC.

V gene TRBV6-5 combines with J gene TRBJ1-2; no definite D call. Germline CDR1 and CDR2: MNHEY and SVGAGI. The CDR3 length is 15 residues. V was pared by 6 bases and J by 4 bases, with 18 bases between. DNA of the CDR3: TGTGCCAGCAGCTACGACCCCGGAGGAATCTATGGCTACACCTTC. The encoded protein is CASSYDPGGIYGYTF.

This chain joins TRBV5-5 and TRBJ1-5; possible D gene TRBD1, 6 bases. V was clipped by 4 bases and J by 6 bases, with 17 bases between them. Germline CDR1 and CDR2: SGHKS and YYEKEE (reference sequence). The CDR3 is made up of 15 amino acids. In DNA, the CDR3 is TGTGCCAGCAGCGCTTTGGGGGGGCTTGGTCAGCCCCAGCATTTT. The encoded protein is CASSALGGLGQPQHF.

The CDR3 sequence: CASSLGGGRSTEAFF. The CDR3 DNA reads TGTGCCAGCAGCTTAGGGGGGGGGCGCTCAACTGAAGCTTTCTTT. The chain joins TRBV7-2 to TRBJ1-1, with D perhaps matching TRBD1 (6 bases). The ends were cut back, 1 base at V and 5 bases at J, with 14 bases in the middle. Germline CDR1 is SGHTA and CDR2 is FQGNSA. CDR3 length: 15 amino acids.

V usage is TRBV11-3 and J usage is TRBJ2-7; no reliable D call. The CDR3 loop spans 14 amino acids. Per the germline V gene, CDR1 is SGHNT and CDR2 is YENEEA. The V end was cut by 1 base, the J end by 2 bases, with 9 bases between. CDR3 region: CASSLGPEAYEQYF. For the CDR3, the DNA is TGTGCCAGCAGCTTAGGTCCAGAAGCCTACGAGCAGTACTTC.

To note about this clone: Relative to the germline gene, one junction end is altered; a read error may explain this. The chain employs TRBV6-1 and TRBJ2-7; a possible D gene is TRBD2 (7 bases). The CDR3 consists of 12 residues. The germline V gene has CDR1 MNHNS and CDR2 SASEGT. The CDR3 spells CASSERGGGGPF. CDR3 bases: TGTGCCAGCAGTGAAAGAGGAGGGGGGGGTCCTTTC.

This sequence joins TRBV19 and TRBJ2-7, with a weak D call TRBD1 (6 bases). This CDR3 is built from 15 residues. V gave up 3 bases and J gave up 0 bases, with 12 bases separating them. The germline gives CDR1 LNHDA, CDR2 SQIVND (reference sequence). This chain's CDR3 is CASSIYQGSSYEQYF. The CDR3 nucleotides read TGTGCCAGTAGTATCTATCAGGGGAGCTCCTACGAGCAGTACTTC.